The clone carrying this T cell receptor beta chain turned up a few times. No antigen is known for it. Documented time point: blood 2 weeks post-SBRT. Treatment meaning: 15 Gy SBRT to primary tumor, nephrectomy 4 weeks later. Blood was sampled at baseline, 2 weeks and 4 weeks after SBRT. Clear cell pathology was present in this patient's renal cell carcinoma. Data came from immunoSEQ multiplex PCR; TCRdb stores just in-frame clones and leaves some out. The sample yields approximately 120,000 clones, 65% to 85% seen once. Trimming took off 7 bases at V and 0 bases at J, with 6 bases between the two ends. Germline CDR1 and CDR2: SNHLY and FYNNEI. This CDR3 is built from 12 residues. This sample is drawn from a study of radiation and T cells in renal cell carcinoma. Across the study: Nephrectomy followed 15 Gy stereotactic body radiation by 4 weeks. Overall study findings and caveats: Pretreatment tumor biopsies were lacking, so baseline clonotypes are unknown.

Sequencing was performed on blood, taken from a patient whose treatment included radiotherapy and nephrectomy. The V call is TRBV2, the J call TRBJ1-1; TRBD1 might be the D (6 bases). This clonotype originated in a middle-aged man with renal cell carcinoma. The CDR3 nucleotides read TGTGCCAGCAACAGGGTGAACACTGAAGCTTTCTTT. It encodes CASNRVNTEAFF.